This T cell receptor beta chain was sequenced during a study of blood T cell repertoires in COVID-19. Study in general: Spain, Italy and the United States supplied samples that represented acute and convalescent COVID-19. The analysed material was cDNA or gDNA that came from T cells, B-cell-depleted T cells, or PBMCs.

V lost 3 bases, J lost 0 bases, and 8 bases lay in between. CDR1 is GTSNPN and CDR2 is SVGIG in the germline V gene (reference sequence). This CDR3 region has 13 residues. Original processing notes: Amplification with reference gene primers provided the estimates of nucleated cell counts. Generated by immunoSEQ multiplex PCR, the TCRdb table keeps only in-frame clones and is missing some. That table is the source of V, J and clone size, and D and trimming were worked out from the DNA. The sample has about 120,000 clones; around 85% are singletons. The material sequenced was peripheral blood. This chain connects TRBV30 to TRBJ1-1, with D possibly matching TRBD1 (6 bases). This clonotype was obtained from a man aged 55-75 years with acute or convalescent COVID-19. The CDR3 region is CAWSGQLNTEAFF. In DNA, the CDR3 is TGTGCCTGGAGCGGACAGTTGAACACTGAAGCTTTCTTT.